This passage covers 32 T cell receptor beta chains from one sample sequenced in a study of early T cells in non-severe SARS-CoV-2 infection. TCRdb used MiXCR to reprocess the 5' RACE reads, holding one entry per CDR3 protein. This table holds some 25,000 distinct CDR3 sequences, 3.5% to 5.5% found once. Source material: whole blood. Source of these receptors: an adult who was a healthcare worker with PCR-confirmed SARS-CoV-2 infection or an uninfected control (not recorded which).

This clonotype came up many times. V gene TRBV28 combines with J gene TRBJ2-4; TRBD1 matches 8 bases. CDR3 size: 13 residues. With V trimmed by 8 bases and J by 5 bases, 5 bases remained unmatched. The germline V gene has CDR1 MDHEN and CDR2 SYDVKM. The CDR3 sequence is CASVDRGENIQYF. The CDR3 DNA reads as TGTGCCAGCGTCGACAGGGGTGAAAACATTCAGTACTTC.

In this sample, this clonotype turned up many times. The rearrangement links TRBV9 to TRBJ2-1, with unresolved D. Trimming pared 0 bases from V and 4 bases from J, leaving 11 bases between. Germline values: CDR1 SGDLS, CDR2 YYNGEE. The CDR3 has 15 residues. DNA for the CDR3: TGTGCCAGCAGCGTAGATCCGGGTAATTACAATGAGCAGTTCTTC. Translating it yields CASSVDPGNYNEQFF.

This clonotype occurred many times. This chain links TRBV19 with TRBJ1-2, with D unresolved. V was clipped by 3 bases and J by 2 bases, with 7 bases between them. The CDR3 extends over 13 amino acids. Germline values: CDR1 LNHDA, CDR2 SQIVND (reference sequence). CDR3 DNA sequence: TGTGCCAGTAGTATTGCTGACAACTATGGCTACACCTTC. It translates to CASSIADNYGYTF. The variable domain in full, with the rest retrieved from reference TRBV19 and TRBJ1-2, is DGGITQSPKYLFRKEGQNVTLSCEQNLNHDAMYWYRQDPGQGLRLIYYSQIVNDFQKGDIAEGYSVSREKKESFPLTVTSAQKNPTAFYLCASSIADNYGYTFGSGTRLTVV.

This clonotype came up many times. This rearrangement joins TRBV9 to TRBJ2-1; D is undetermined. The length of the CDR3 is 11 residues. Germline CDR1 SGDLS, CDR2 YYNGEE. The V end lost 7 bases, the J end lost 8 bases, and 10 bases lay between the germline ends. The CDR3, as DNA: TGTGCCAGCGGGCGGAGTGATGAGCAGTTCTTC. It specifies CASGRSDEQFF.

Within the sample, this clonotype is medium-sized. The rearrangement uses TRBV28 and TRBJ2-5, with 8 bases identical to TRBD1. The germline V gene has CDR1 MDHEN and CDR2 SYDVKM. Losses at the gene ends were 5 bases for V and 2 bases for J; bases not matched to a gene: 10. This CDR3 region has 16 residues. The CDR3: CASSPNWGQEQETQYF. In DNA, the CDR3 is TGTGCCAGCAGTCCCAACTGGGGACAGGAGCAAGAGACCCAGTACTTC.

This clonotype was recorded a few times. This chain links TRBV29-1 with TRBJ2-7; D may match TRBD1 or TRBD2 (5 bases each). CDR3 length: 15 residues. The germline CDR1 and CDR2 sequences are SQVTM and ANQGSEA. Between the trimmed V and J ends, which lost 5 bases and 2 bases, there was a span of 19 bases. The CDR3, as DNA: TGCAGCGTTTCCGGGACCAAATCATGGGCCTACGAGCAGTACTTC. It encodes CSVSGTKSWAYEQYF.

This clonotype was recorded many times. This rearrangement joins TRBV20-1 to TRBJ2-1; TRBD2 aligns across 10 bases. This CDR3 comprises 18 residues. The V gene's germline CDR1 is DFQATT and CDR2 SNEGSKA (reference sequence). After removal of 6 bases from V and 0 bases from J, the junction contained 14 bases not matched to a gene. CDR3 in amino acids: CSARVAGSGRNSYNEQFF. CDR3 in DNA: TGCAGTGCCCGCGTTGCTGGTAGCGGGAGGAACTCCTACAATGAGCAGTTCTTC.

The sample holds a few counts of this clonotype. The chain joins TRBV11-2 to TRBJ1-1; D unclear. Per germline, CDR1 SGHAT and CDR2 FQNNGV. CDR3 length: 13 residues. V was cut by 5 bases and J by 11 bases, with 18 bases left in between. As DNA, the CDR3 is TGTGCCAGCAGCACCCAGAGAACACTGAATGCTTTCTTT. Translation gives CASSTQRTLNAFF.

This clonotype has a count of ten or more. The V and J genes are TRBV10-3 and TRBJ2-1; 9 bases are a match to TRBD2. The CDR3 totals 12 residues. The trim removed 9 bases at V and 9 bases at J, leaving 6 bases unmatched. Per the germline V gene, CDR1 is ENHRY and CDR2 is SYGVKD. Here the CDR3 reads CAIGTSHIEQFF. The CDR3, as DNA: TGTGCCATAGGGACTAGCCATATTGAGCAGTTCTTC.

V gene TRBV28 combines with J gene TRBJ2-1; 14 bases line up with TRBD2. Unmatched junction bases numbered 16, after V lost 8 bases and J lost 4 bases. The CDR3 spans 19 residues. CDR1 is MDHEN, CDR2 SYDVKM, per germline. The CDR3 protein is CASAKISGLAGGRYNEQFF. As DNA, the CDR3 is TGTGCCAGCGCTAAAATTTCCGGACTAGCGGGAGGCCGGTACAATGAGCAGTTCTTC.

In its sample, this clonotype was seen a few times. The gene calls are TRBV20-1 and TRBJ2-3, with D unresolved. Deletions cut 3 bases from V and 7 bases from J, with 8 bases between. The germline V gene has CDR1 DFQATT and CDR2 SNEGSKA (reference sequence). CDR3 length: 11 residues. CDR3 in DNA: TGCAGTGCTAGTCTGGGAAATACGCAGTATTTT. Residues: CSASLGNTQYF.

There are many counts of this clonotype. The chain couples TRBV7-3 to TRBJ2-1; D is uncertain. Trimming took off 4 bases at V and 2 bases at J, with 15 bases between the two ends. CDR1 and CDR2 from the germline V gene are SGHTA and FQGTGA. CDR3 length equals 16 residues. The CDR3 coding sequence is TGTGCCAGCAGCTCGTTAGCCGTGTGGCCCTACAATGAGCAGTTCTTC. Translated: CASSSLAVWPYNEQFF.

This clonotype occurred a few times. This chain joins TRBV10-2 and TRBJ1-2; the D is unclear. From germline, CDR1 is WSHSY and CDR2 SAAADI. CDR3 length: 14 amino acids. Between the trimmed V and J ends, which lost 2 bases and 10 bases, there was a span of 17 bases. In DNA, the CDR3 is TGCGCCAGCAGTGAGGCACGGGTCATAGTCGACTACACCTTC. This codes for CASSEARVIVDYTF.

In this sample, this clonotype turned up a few times. The genes are TRBV10-2 and TRBJ2-5; no definite D call. The CDR3 sequence is 13 residues long. Germline lookup yields CDR1 WSHSY and CDR2 SAAADI. V gave up 6 bases and J gave up 1 base, with 9 bases separating them. DNA of the CDR3: TGCGCCAGCAGACGCACCAGCCAAGAGACCCAGTACTTC. This sequence encodes CASRRTSQETQYF.

At least ten counts were recorded for this clonotype. The rearrangement joins TRBV4-2 to TRBJ2-3, with 12 bases matching TRBD2. The CDR3 consists of 20 residues. Germline-derived CDR1 and CDR2 are LGHNA and YNFKEQ. Trimming at V came to 1 base and at J to 1 base, leaving 12 bases not matched to a gene. The DNA of the CDR3 is TGTGCCAGCAGCCAAGGGTTGACTAGCGGGAGTACGGGGCGCACAGATACGCAGTATTTT. It encodes CASSQGLTSGSTGRTDTQYF.

This clonotype was recorded at least ten times. This sequence joins TRBV29-1 and TRBJ1-2, with D unclear. This CDR3 spans 13 amino acids. V was trimmed by 6 bases and J by 1 base, leaving 12 bases between them. CDR1 and CDR2 (germline): SQVTM, ANQGSEA. In DNA, the CDR3 is TGCAGCGTCCGGTCGGACCGTAACTATGGCTACACCTTC. The encoded protein is CSVRSDRNYGYTF. Filled out from reference TRBV29-1 and TRBJ1-2, the complete variable domain reads SAVISQKPSRDICQRGTSLTIQCQVDSQVTMMFWYRQQPGQSLTLIATANQGSEATYESGFVIDKFPISRPNLTFSTLTVSNMSPEDSSIYLCSVRSDRNYGYTFGSGTRLTVV.

In this sample, this clonotype turned up many times. The CDR3 coding sequence is TGTGCCAGCAGTGCCAGCGGGAGCTGGAATGAGCAGTTCTTC. Its translation is CASSASGSWNEQFF. This chain joins TRBV6-1 and TRBJ2-1, with 8 nucleotides matching TRBD2. Per germline, CDR1 MNHNS and CDR2 SASEGT. CDR3 length: 14 amino acids. Trimming cost V 4 bases and J 7 bases; bases outside gene matches: 6.

The sample holds many counts of this clonotype. The rearrangement links TRBV12-5 to TRBJ1-1; no clear D gene. Germline assignment: CDR1 LGHNT and CDR2 FRNRAP. The CDR3 sequence is 14 residues long. Trimming left V 4 bases short and J 1 base short, with 10 bases between. The CDR3 DNA reads TGTGCTAGTGGTTCCCCCGGGCGGAACACTGAAGCTTTCTTT. It is translated as CASGSPGRNTEAFF.

The sample holds many counts of this clonotype. The chain carries TRBV7-3 and TRBJ2-1, with TRBD2 matching over 7 bases. V trimming: 5 bases; J trimming: 0 bases; junction bases outside the gene matches: 7. Germline V gene data show CDR1 as SGHTA and CDR2 as FQGTGA. The CDR3 contains 16 residues. CDR3 sequence: CASSPTSWGSYNEQFF. CDR3 DNA sequence: TGTGCCAGCAGCCCGACTAGCTGGGGCTCCTACAATGAGCAGTTCTTC.

There are many counts of this clonotype. The chain employs TRBV20-1 and TRBJ2-7; D ambiguous. With 6 bases removed from V and 2 bases from J, the gap between germline ends came to 20 bases. The CDR3 has 15 residues. The V gene's germline CDR1 is DFQATT and CDR2 SNEGSKA (reference sequence). This CDR3 is CSAPPHGSTPYEQYF. The CDR3 coding sequence is TGCAGTGCCCCACCACACGGCAGTACCCCCTACGAGCAGTACTTC.

In its sample, this clonotype was seen many times. The gene calls are TRBV20-1 and TRBJ1-1, with 7 bases lining up with TRBD1. This CDR3 comprises 15 residues. V was pared by 1 base and J by 3 bases, with 8 bases of the junction left unmatched. CDR1 and CDR2 (germline): DFQATT, SNEGSKA (reference sequence). The CDR3 spells CSARAQQGRYTEAFF. The CDR3 DNA is TGCAGTGCTAGAGCCCAACAGGGGAGGTACACTGAAGCTTTCTTT.

A note on this clonotype: This may come from a read error, since a much larger clone is one base off. This chain joins TRBV29-1 and TRBJ1-1; D gene uncertain. The CDR3 runs to 13 residues. Germline CDR1 SQVTM, CDR2 ANQGSEA. Trimming stripped 3 bases from V and 2 bases from J, with 10 bases between. The CDR3 here is CSVDTGINTEAFF. CDR3 sequence (DNA): TGCAGCGTTGATACCGGAATAAACACTGAAGCTTTCTTT.

This clonotype appeared a few times. V usage is TRBV12-3 or TRBV12-4 and J usage is TRBJ2-1; 10 bases are shared with TRBD2. The CDR3 loop spans 12 amino acids. Unmatched junction bases numbered 1, after V lost 7 bases and J lost 7 bases. The chain's CDR3 is CASKLAGNEQFF. The CDR3 DNA sequence: TGTGCCAGCAAACTAGCGGGAAATGAGCAGTTCTTC.

The chain employs TRBV15 and TRBJ2-5, with 8 positions matching TRBD1. V shed 5 bases, J shed 3 bases, and the junction held 8 bases outside the gene matches. The CDR3 extends over 15 amino acids. Germline CDR1 LNHNV, CDR2 YYDKDF (reference sequence). The CDR3 region has the DNA TGTGCCACCAGCCCCACTATGGACAGGGAAGAGACCCAGTACTTC. Translated, it gives CATSPTMDREETQYF.

This clonotype has a count of ten or more. The chain couples TRBV18 to TRBJ2-1; D perhaps matches TRBD2 (6 bases). V was shortened by 2 bases and J by 6 bases, with 17 bases between the two germline ends. The CDR3 is 16 residues long. CDR1 KGHSH and CDR2 LQKENI come from the germline V gene. The DNA for the CDR3 is TGTGCCAGCTCACCAAAGGGTCCGGGAGCCGGCAATGAGCAGTTCTTC. The encoded protein is CASSPKGPGAGNEQFF.

This clonotype has a count of ten or more. The chain recombines TRBV18 with TRBJ1-1; the D gene is possibly TRBD1 (5 bases). V lost 2 bases, J lost 0 bases, and 13 bases lay in between. From germline, CDR1 is KGHSH and CDR2 LQKENI. There are 16 residues in the CDR3. CDR3 region: CASSPGWGGMNTEAFF. CDR3 coding DNA: TGTGCCAGCTCACCAGGGTGGGGCGGCATGAACACTGAAGCTTTCTTT.

This clonotype was observed at least ten times. V and J are TRBV7-3 and TRBJ2-7; D might be TRBD1 (6 bases). The CDR3 is 13 residues long. V dropped 4 bases and J dropped 6 bases, with 13 bases sitting between them. The germline gives CDR1 SGHTA, CDR2 FQGTGA. CDR3 sequence reads: CASSSVTGGEQYF. DNA for the CDR3: TGTGCCAGCAGCTCCGTGACAGGTGGCGAGCAGTACTTC.

This clonotype was observed at least ten times. The chain joins TRBV9 to TRBJ2-7; unclear D gene. The CDR3 has 15 amino acids. V shed 4 bases and J shed 0 bases, with 14 bases lying between them. Looked up from germline, CDR1 is SGDLS and CDR2 is YYNGEE. The CDR3 protein is CASSPRPVYSYEQYF. The DNA of the CDR3 is TGTGCCAGCAGCCCCCGCCCCGTCTACTCCTACGAGCAGTACTTC. Together with reference TRBV9 and TRBJ2-7, the CDR3 gives the full variable domain: DSGVTQTPKHLITATGQRVTLRCSPRSGDLSVYWYQQSLDQGLQFLIQYYNGEERAKGNILERFSAQQFPDLHSELNLSSLELGDSALYFCASSPRPVYSYEQYFGPGTRLTVT.

In this sample, this clonotype turned up a few times. This chain uses TRBV2 with TRBJ2-3; 7 bases fit TRBD2. The CDR3 spans 14 residues. Unmatched junction bases numbered 5, after V lost 6 bases and J lost 2 bases. The germline CDR1 and CDR2 sequences are SNHLY and FYNNEI. The CDR3 region has the DNA TGTGCCAGCAGAAGCGGGGCCCTCACAGATACGCAGTATTTT. Residues: CASRSGALTDTQYF.

This clonotype has at least ten counts. This chain joins TRBV7-2 and TRBJ2-7, with TRBD2 matching over 8 bases. The CDR3 sequence is 12 residues long. CDR1 is SGHTA and CDR2 is FQGNSA in the germline V gene. The ends lost 2 bases at V and 11 bases at J; junction bases unmatched: 5. CDR3 in DNA: TGTGCCAGCAGCTTATCACTAGCGGTTAAGTACTTC. Translating gives CASSLSLAVKYF.

This clonotype showed up many times. J is TRBJ1-5 and V is TRBV5-1, with no clear D. This CDR3 is built from 17 residues. The V gene lost 0 bases and the J gene lost 1 base, with 14 bases spanning the gap. CDR1 and CDR2 from the germline V gene are SGHRS and YFSETQ. In DNA, the CDR3 is TGCGCCAGCAGCTTGGTAGGAGTGTCAGTGAGCAATCAGCCCCAGCATTTT. The encoded protein is CASSLVGVSVSNQPQHF.

This clonotype showed up just a few times. The chain combines TRBV12-3 or TRBV12-4 with TRBJ1-1; unclear D gene. V shed 3 bases and J shed 3 bases, with 8 bases lying between them. The CDR3 is 13 amino acids. The CDR3: CASSLVRDTEAFF. The CDR3 DNA reads as TGTGCCAGCAGTTTGGTAAGGGACACTGAAGCTTTCTTT.